This T cell receptor beta chain is drawn from a study of vaccination effects on CD4 cells after COVID-19. Whole-study findings and limits: Both infection-induced and vaccine-induced clones contracted markedly at late post-vaccination timepoints. Just 1 of 255 vaccine-induced clones in healthy recipients was cross-reactive.

Under the ViraFEST assay, PBMC were stimulated with viral peptide pools so that antigen-specific CD4+ T cells expanded. Sequencing was performed afterwards. Subsequent to approximately 9 days of culture, CD4+ T cells were isolated. Negative nucleocapsid antibody tests before and after vaccination confirmed no previous SARS-CoV-2 infection. Some 2 million PBMC were placed in each well, which was supplemented with 10 IU/ml IL-2 and approximately 10 ug/ml peptides. Half-medium replacement with IL-2 medium occurred on days 3 and 7. Sequencing used immunoSEQ multiplex PCR; TCRdb keeps in-frame clones, though not all of them. The data show over 55,000 clones, about 80% seen once. Losses at the gene ends were 7 bases for V and 0 bases for J; bases not matched to a gene: 10. The CDR3 contains 16 residues. Germline V lookup: CDR1 SGHTS, CDR2 YDEGEE. In regard to this clone: Its antigen is currently unknown.

The source material was CD4+ T cells from PBMCs cultured with HCoV-OC43 spike peptides, sampled before COVID-19 vaccination. The subset denotes: HCoV-OC43 spike overlapping peptide pool stimulation. The clonotype was recovered from a human donor who received a COVID-19 vaccine. The chain employs TRBV5-8 and TRBJ2-1; 7 nucleotides align to TRBD2. The CDR3 DNA reads as TGTGCCAGCCCGACTAGCCCAATTAGCTCCTACAATGAGCAGTTCTTC. Residues: CASPTSPISSYNEQFF.